This T cell receptor (beta chain) is from a study of cytomegalovirus exposure and HLA in healthy donors. PCR amplification relied on 60 Vbeta primers (plus 13 Jbeta primers). Profiled with immunoSEQ multiplex PCR; TCRdb holds only in-frame clones, not every one. This sample has 85,000 to 120,000 clones; roughly four fifths occur once, and the top ten carry around 6.4%. Study-wide results and limits: Researchers reported from a later analysis that most CMV-associated TCR beta chains appeared HLA-restricted.

Deletions cut 1 base from V and 1 base from J, with 18 bases between. Germline V gene lookup returns CDR1 SQVTM and CDR2 ANQGSEA. The CDR3 totals 17 residues. Of note for this clone: Its antigen is currently unknown.

The chain has TRBV29-1 and TRBJ2-3, with D possibly being TRBD2 (7 bases). The source of this sequence is a woman aged 45-59 years in good health and CMV-seropositive. The sample was PBMCs. CDR3 nucleotide sequence: TGCAGCGTTGAAGGGGGACGGGGGGCGGCGGGCACAGATACGCAGTATTTT. It codes for CSVEGGRGAAGTDTQYF.